This paragraph covers one T cell receptor beta chain sequence. Many counts were recorded for this clonotype. There is no known antigen for this receptor. Base qualities were left out, and no much larger clone turns up one base away. The TCR beta CDR3 regions were amplified from RNA transcripts. A first-round RT-PCR of the TCR CDR3 used the HTBI primer set with the Qiagen OneStep RT-PCR kit. Libraries were constructed in a second round of multiplex PCR, after which size selection and purification were performed. The libraries were sequenced on an Illumina HiSeq2000 using paired-end 100 bp reads. From the authors' description of their analysis: SOAPnuke was used to process the raw data, throwing out any read that contained adapters or uncalled bases, had a mean Phred below 15, or lacked an exact constant-primer or identifier match. High-quality paired reads were merged with COPE v1.2.5, and unique nucleotide sequences were defined as clonotypes. MiTCR v1.1 was used to align clonotypes to the IMGT TRBV, TRBD and TRBJ reference segments. Only V-J combinations with frequency above 0.0001, covering 99% to 99.2% of repertoires, were analysed. A TCS score was defined as the ratio between F50 (clonal expansion) and ExV (chaos), using BLOSUM62-based TCRdist between CDR3 peptides within each V-J. Welch's t-statistics and random forest reduced 450 to 600 V-J features to around 14, which were used in a naive Bayes classifier (R e1071). TCRdb passed the public sequencing reads through fastp at Q25 and MiXCR, retaining productive beta sequences. Rows are combined by CDR3 protein, so each entry shows the most common genes and DNA. TCRdb's processing, not the authors' own work, is the source of the V and J calls. The sample table records 700,000 or so distinct CDR3 sequences; about a sixth of these occur just once. Clones ranked in the top ten supply over 7.5% of the sample.

This specimen comes from a study of T cells in Graves' hyperthyroidism and ophthalmopathy (dated by TCRdb to the late 2010s). For the study in its entirety: Peripheral blood was sampled at the time of initial diagnosis, prior to any treatment. TCR Vbeta CDR3 sequencing of 120 to 150 peripheral blood samples (approximately 44 ophthalmopathy, 75 to 85 hyperthyroidism and approximately 17 progressor patients) is reported in the paper. Once sampling was done, hyperthyroidism patients were given methimazole at a starting dose of 30 mg daily, whereas ophthalmopathy patients were given high-dose intravenous methylprednisolone. Thyroid tissue and blood T-cell repertoires from six Graves' hyperthyroidism patients were also compared in the study. A discovery cohort of about 96 patients, 43 with Graves' ophthalmopathy and approximately 60 with stable Graves' hyperthyroidism, was used to find distinguishing TCR V-J signatures. The approximately 98 discovery patients were randomly divided into training and test sets at a 7:3 ratio. Prospective prediction of ophthalmopathy was tested in an independent validation cohort consisting of 18 to 20 hyperthyroidism patients and approximately 16 patients who later progressed to ophthalmopathy.

A patient counted as having stable Graves' hyperthyroidism if no progression to ophthalmopathy occurred over 18 months of follow-up. Hyperthyroidism patients were newly diagnosed, with disease duration under 2 months, and aged 18 to 65 years. Exclusion was applied to patients with uncontrolled infections, other autoimmune diseases, pregnancy or lactation. Diagnoses were based on clinical symptoms, serum thyroxine and TRAb, thyroid ultrasound and orbital computed tomography. PBMCs were isolated from roughly 10 ml of fresh peripheral blood by Ficoll-Paque density gradient centrifugation. Total RNA was extracted using Trizol reagent, and RNA quality was assessed on an Agilent 2100 Bioanalyzer. Points the paper makes about the study in general: Most expanded thyroid clonotypes (frequency above 0.001) were also detected in blood, suggesting blood repertoires may reflect thyroid immune responses. A 13 V-J signature model separated ophthalmopathy from stable hyperthyroidism, with roughly 88% sensitivity and roughly 84% specificity in cross-validation and 80%/75% in testing. During validation, the model predicted progression to ophthalmopathy a median of about 5.9 months ahead of onset, with just under 71% sensitivity and almost 75% specificity. No statistical method was used to set the sample size in advance, and investigators knew the group allocation.

Spanning cysteine to phenylalanine, the CDR3 consists of 14 amino acids. CDR3 DNA only is kept here, 42 bases in frame from base 1. The germline ends are 12 bases apart after V is trimmed by 4 bases and J by 2 bases. CDR1 and CDR2 were assigned from the germline V gene as SGHAT and FQNNGV. Recombination linked TRBV11-2 to TRBJ2-7, with no confident D gene call. The sequencing input was blood. This TCR came from a man aged 18 to 30 with Graves' hyperthyroidism. In nucleotide form, the sequence is TGTGCCAGCAGCTGGGCAGGCAAAGCCTACGAGCAGTACTTC. Translated, this is CASSWAGKAYEQYF.